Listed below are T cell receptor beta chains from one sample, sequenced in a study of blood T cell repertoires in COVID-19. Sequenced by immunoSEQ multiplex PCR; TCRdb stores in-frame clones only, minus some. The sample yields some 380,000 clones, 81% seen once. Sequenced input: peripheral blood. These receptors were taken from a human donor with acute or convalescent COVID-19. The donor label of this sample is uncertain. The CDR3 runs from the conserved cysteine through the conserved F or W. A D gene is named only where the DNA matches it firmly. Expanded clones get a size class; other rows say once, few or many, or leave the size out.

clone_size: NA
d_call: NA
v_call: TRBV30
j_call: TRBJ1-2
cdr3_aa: CAWSGGRLGGYTF

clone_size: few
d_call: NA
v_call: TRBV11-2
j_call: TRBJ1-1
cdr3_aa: CASSPLSSEAFF

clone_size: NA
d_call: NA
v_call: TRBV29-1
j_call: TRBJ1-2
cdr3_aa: CSVGGGKMGYTF

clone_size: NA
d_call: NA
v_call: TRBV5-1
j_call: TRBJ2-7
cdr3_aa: CASSLTGTTYEQYF

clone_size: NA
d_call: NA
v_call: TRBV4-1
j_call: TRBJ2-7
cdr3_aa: CASSQEAGDSYEQYF

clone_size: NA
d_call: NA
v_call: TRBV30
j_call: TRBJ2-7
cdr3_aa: CAWIRGGEQYF

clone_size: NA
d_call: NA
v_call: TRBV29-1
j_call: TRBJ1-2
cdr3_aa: CSVEVQGGYTF

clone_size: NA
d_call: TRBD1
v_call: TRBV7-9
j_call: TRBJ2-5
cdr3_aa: CASSLGTGDGWETQYF

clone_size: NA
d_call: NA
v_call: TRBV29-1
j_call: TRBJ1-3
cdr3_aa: CSETTATPNTIYF

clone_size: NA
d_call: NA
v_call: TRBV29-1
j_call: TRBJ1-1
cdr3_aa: CSVNTRGEAFF

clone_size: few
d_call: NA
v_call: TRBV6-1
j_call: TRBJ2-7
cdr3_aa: CASSEAFRASFPYEQYF

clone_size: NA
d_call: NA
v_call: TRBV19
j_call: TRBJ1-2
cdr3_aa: CASSIRVTNYGYTF

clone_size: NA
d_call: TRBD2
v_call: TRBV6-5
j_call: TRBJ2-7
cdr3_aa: CASTQGDSGTDEQYF

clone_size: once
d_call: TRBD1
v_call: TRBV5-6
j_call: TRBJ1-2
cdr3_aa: CASSFLDRGHGYTF

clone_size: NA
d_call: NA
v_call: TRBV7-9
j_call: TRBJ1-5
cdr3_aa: CASSRESQPQHF

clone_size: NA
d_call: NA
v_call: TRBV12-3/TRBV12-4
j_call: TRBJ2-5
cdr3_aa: CASSLDRRQTQYF

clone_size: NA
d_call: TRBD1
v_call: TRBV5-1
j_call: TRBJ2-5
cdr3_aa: CASSSQGASETQYF

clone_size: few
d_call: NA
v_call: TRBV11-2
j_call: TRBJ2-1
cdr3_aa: CASSLDRGLEFF

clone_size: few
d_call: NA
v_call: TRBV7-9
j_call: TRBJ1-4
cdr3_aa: CASSATEKLFF

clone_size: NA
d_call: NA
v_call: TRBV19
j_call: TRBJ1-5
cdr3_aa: CASTPWKGGNQPQHF

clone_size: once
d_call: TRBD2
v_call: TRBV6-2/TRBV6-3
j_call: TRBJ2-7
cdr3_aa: CASSYGGTKTITYEQYF

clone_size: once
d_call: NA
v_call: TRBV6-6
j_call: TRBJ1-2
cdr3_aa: CASSPQGYGYTF

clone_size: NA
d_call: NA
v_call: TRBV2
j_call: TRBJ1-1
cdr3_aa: CASRTDMNTEAFF

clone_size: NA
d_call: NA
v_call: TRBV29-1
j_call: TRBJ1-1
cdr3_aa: CSVLRDTEAFF

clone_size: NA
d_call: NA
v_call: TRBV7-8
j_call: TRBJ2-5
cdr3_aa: CASSLTDGTQYF

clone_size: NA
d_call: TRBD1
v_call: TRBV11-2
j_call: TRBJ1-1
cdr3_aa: CASSLGRGLQGDVAFF

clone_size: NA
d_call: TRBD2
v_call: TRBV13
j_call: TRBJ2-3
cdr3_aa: CASSLELAGGPGGDTQYF

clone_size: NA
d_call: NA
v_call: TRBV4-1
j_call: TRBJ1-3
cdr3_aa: CASSQDLGSSGNTIYF

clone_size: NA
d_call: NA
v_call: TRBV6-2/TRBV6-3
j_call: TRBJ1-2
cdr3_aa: CASSGRAVYNYGYTF

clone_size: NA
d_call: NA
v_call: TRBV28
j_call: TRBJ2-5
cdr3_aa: CASSPLGGGAGETQYF

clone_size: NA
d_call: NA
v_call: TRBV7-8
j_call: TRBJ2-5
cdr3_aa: CASSPHGSSGETQYF

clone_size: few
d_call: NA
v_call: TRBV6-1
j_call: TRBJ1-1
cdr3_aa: CASSGLADRLNTEAFF

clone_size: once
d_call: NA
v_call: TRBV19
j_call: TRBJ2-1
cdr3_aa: CASGYSGSSYNEQFF

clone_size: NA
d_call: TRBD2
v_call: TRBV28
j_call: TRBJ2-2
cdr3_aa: CASSFGLAGVTGELFF

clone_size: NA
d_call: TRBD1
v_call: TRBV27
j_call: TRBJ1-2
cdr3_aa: CASSLDRGGGYTF

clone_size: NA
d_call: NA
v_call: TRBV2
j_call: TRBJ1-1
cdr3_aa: CASSVDKMNTEAFF

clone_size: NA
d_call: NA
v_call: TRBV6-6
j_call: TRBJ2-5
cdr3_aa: CASSFPDTLPETQYF

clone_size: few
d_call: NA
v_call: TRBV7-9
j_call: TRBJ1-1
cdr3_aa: CASSFADKSLAFF

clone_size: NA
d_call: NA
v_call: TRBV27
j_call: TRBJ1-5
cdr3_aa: CASGPSWNQPQHF

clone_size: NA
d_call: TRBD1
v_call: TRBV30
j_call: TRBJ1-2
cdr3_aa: CAWARDRPTGYTF

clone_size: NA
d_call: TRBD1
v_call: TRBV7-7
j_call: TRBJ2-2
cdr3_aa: CASSPDRVSVGGTGELFF

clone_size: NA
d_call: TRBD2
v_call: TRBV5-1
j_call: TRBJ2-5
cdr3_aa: CASSLYPRGGQETQYF

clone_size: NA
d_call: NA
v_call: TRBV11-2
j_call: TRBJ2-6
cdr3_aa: CASSLRFFSGANVLTF

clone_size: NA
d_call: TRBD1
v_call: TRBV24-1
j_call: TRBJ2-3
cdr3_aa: CATGQGTDTQYF

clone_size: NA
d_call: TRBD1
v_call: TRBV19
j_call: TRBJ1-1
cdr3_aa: CASDRGRMNTEAFF

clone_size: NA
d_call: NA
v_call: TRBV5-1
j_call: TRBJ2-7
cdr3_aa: CASSSGQLDSYEQYF

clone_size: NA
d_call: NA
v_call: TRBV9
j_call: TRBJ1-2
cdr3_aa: CASSSQQGIYGYTF

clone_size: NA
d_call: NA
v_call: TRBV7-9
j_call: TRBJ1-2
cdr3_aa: CASSLYSGYGYTF

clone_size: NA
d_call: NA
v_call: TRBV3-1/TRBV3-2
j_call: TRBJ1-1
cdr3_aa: CASSSRLNTEAFF

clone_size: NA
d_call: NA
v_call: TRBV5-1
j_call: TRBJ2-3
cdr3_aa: CASSLAGLDTQYF

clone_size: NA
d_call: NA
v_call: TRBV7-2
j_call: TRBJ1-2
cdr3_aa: CASSSTRTEAYGYTF

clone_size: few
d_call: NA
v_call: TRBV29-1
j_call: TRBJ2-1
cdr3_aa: CSVPGAISYNEQFF

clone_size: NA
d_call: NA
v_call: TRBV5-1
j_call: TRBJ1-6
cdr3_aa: CASRNEAQNYSPLHF

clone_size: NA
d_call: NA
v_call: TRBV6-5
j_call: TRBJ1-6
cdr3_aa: CASSLGGGGSPLHF

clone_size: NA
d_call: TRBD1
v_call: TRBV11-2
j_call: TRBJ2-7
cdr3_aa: CASSFGQGSVSYEQYF

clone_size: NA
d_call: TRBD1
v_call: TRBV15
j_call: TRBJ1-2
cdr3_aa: CATSPGQVNYGYTF

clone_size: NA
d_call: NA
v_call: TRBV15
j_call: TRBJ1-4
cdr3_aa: CATSRGQSTNEKLFF